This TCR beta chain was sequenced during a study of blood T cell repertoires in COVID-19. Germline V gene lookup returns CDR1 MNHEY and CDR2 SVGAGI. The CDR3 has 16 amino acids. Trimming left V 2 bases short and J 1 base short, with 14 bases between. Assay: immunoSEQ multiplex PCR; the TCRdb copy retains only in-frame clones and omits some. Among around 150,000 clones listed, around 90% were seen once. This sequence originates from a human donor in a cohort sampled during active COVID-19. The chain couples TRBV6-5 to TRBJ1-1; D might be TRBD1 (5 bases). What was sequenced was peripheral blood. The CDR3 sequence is CASSYGGVGENTEAFF. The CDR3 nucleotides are TGTGCCAGCAGTTACGGAGGGGTTGGCGAGAACACTGAAGCTTTCTTT.